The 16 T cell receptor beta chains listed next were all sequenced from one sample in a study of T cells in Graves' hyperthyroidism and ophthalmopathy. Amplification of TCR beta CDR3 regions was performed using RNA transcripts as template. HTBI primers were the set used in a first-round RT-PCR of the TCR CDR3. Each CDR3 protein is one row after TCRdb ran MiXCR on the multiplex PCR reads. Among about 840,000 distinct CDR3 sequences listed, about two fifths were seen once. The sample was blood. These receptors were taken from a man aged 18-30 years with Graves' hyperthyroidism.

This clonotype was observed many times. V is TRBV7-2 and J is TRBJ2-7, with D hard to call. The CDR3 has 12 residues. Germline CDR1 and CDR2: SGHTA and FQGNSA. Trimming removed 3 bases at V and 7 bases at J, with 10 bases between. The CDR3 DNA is TGTGCCAGCAGCTTGAACTTCTTGGAGCAGTACTTC. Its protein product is CASSLNFLEQYF.

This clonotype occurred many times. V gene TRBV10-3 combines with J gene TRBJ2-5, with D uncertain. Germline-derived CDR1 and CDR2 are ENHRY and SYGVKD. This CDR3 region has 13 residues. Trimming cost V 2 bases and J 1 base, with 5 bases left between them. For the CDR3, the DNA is TGTGCCATCAGTGAGATGCCCCAAGAGACCCAGTACTTC. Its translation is CAISEMPQETQYF.

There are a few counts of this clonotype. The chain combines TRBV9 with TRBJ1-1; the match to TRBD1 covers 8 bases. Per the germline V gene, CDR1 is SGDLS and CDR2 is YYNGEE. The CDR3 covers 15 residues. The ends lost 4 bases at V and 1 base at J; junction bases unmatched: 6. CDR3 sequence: CASSRSGTGNTEAFF. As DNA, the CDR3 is TGTGCCAGCAGCCGATCGGGGACAGGGAACACTGAAGCTTTCTTT.

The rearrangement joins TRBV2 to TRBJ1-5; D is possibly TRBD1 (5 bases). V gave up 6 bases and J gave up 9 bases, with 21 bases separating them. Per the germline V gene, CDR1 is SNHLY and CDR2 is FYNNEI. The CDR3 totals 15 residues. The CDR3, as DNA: TGTGCCAGCAGCCAAGGAAGCGGGGGATTGTCGCCCCAGCATTTT. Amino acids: CASSQGSGGLSPQHF.

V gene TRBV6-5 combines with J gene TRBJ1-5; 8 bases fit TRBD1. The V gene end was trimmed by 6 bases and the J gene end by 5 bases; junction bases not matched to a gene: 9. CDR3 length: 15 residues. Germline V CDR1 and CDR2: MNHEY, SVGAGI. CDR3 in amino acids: CASRDRPGGHQPQHF. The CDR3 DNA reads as TGTGCCAGCAGGGACCGCCCAGGGGGCCATCAGCCCCAGCATTTT.

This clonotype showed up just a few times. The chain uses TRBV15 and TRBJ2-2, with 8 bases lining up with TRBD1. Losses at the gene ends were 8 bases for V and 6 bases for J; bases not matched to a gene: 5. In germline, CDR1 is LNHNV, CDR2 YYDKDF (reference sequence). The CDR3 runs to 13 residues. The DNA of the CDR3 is TGTGCCACCCGACAGGGGTTTTCCGGGGAGCTGTTTTTT. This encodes CATRQGFSGELFF.

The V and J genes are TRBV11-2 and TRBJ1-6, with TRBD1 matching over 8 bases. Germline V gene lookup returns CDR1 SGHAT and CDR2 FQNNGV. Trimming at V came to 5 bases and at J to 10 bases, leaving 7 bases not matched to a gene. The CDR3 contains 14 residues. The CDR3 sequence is CASSPGQAVSPLHF. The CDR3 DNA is TGTGCCAGCAGCCCGGGACAGGCCGTCTCACCCCTCCACTTT.

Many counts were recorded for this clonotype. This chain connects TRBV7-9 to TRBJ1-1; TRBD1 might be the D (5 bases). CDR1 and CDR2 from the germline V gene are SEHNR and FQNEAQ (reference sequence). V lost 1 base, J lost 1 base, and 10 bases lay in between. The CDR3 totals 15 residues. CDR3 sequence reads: CASSLGGAGNTEAFF. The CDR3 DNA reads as TGTGCCAGCAGCTTAGGAGGGGCGGGGAACACTGAAGCTTTCTTT.

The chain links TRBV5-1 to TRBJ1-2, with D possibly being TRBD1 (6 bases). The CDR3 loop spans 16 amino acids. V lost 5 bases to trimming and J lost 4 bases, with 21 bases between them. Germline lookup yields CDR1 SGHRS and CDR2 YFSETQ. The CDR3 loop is CASSFGGLQGFYGYTF. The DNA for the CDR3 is TGCGCCAGCAGTTTTGGTGGGTTACAGGGCTTCTATGGCTACACCTTC.

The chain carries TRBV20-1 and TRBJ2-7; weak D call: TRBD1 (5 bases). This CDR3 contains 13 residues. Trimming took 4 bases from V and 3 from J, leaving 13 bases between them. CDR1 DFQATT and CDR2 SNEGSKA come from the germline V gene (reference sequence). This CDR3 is CSANRVRDYEQYF. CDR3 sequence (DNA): TGCAGTGCTAATAGAGTCAGGGACTACGAGCAGTACTTC.

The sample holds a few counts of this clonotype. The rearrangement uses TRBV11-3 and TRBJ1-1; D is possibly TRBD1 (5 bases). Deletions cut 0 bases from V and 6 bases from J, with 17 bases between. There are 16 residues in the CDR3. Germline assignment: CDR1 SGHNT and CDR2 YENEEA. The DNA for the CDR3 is TGTGCCAGCAGCTTAGATCGGGGAGGGGCGGACGCTGAAGCTTTCTTT. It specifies CASSLDRGGADAEAFF.

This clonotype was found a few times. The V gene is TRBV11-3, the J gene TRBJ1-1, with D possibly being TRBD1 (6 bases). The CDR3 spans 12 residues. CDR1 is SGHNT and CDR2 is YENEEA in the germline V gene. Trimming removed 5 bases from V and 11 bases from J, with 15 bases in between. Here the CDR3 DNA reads TGTGCCAGCAGCCAAACAGGGAGGGTCGCTTTCTTT. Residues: CASSQTGRVAFF.

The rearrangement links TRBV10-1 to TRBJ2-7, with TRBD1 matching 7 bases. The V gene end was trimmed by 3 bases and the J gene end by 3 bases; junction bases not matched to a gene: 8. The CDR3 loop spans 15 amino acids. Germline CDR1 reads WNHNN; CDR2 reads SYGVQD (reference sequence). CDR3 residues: CASSDSGTEDYEQYF. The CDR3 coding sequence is TGCGCCAGCAGTGACTCCGGGACAGAGGACTACGAGCAGTACTTC.

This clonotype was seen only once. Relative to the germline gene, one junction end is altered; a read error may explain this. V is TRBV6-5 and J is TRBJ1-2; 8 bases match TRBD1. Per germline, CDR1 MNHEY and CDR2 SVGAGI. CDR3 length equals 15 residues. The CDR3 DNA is TGTGCCATCAGTTACGACAGGGGAACGAACTATGGCTACACCTTC. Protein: CAISYDRGTNYGYTF.

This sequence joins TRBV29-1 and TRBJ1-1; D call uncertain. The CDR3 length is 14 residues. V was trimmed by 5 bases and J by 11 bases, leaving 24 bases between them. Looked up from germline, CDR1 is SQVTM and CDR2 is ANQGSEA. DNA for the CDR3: TGCAGCGTTCACTCGGAAGATGAGGGCCTCTTGGCTTTCTTT. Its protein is CSVHSEDEGLLAFF.

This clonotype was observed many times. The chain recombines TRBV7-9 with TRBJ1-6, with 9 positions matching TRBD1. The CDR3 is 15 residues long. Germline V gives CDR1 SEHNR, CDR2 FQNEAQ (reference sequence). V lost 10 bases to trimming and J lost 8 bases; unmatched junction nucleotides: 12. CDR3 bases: TGTGCCACCAGGGAGTGGGACAGGGATGATTCACCCCTCCACTTT. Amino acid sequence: CATREWDRDDSPLHF.